The TCR beta chain described here comes from a study of somatic mutations in cytotoxic T cells in rheumatoid arthritis. Study results and limitations: A significant difference in CD8+ T-cell clonality was not found between rheumatoid arthritis patients and age-matched healthy controls.

As concerns this clone: The antigen remains undetermined.

The control group consisted of over 15 healthy blood donors, whose median age was 56 years (range about 21-80) and of whom over 50% were female. The CDR3 length is 15 residues. Sequencing was performed with immunoSEQ multiplex PCR; in TCRdb, only in-frame clones are kept and a portion is missing. The sample includes fewer than 30,000 clones, about four fifths seen only once; the top ten take more than 4.5%. This receptor was identified in a middle-aged man in good health. Sequencing was performed on CD8+ T cells sorted from blood. The V gene is TRBV21-1, the J gene TRBJ2-1; the table's D call, TRBD2, was not checked against the DNA. TRBV21-1 is reported as a pseudogene. CDR3 sequence (DNA): TGTGCCAGCAGCAAAGCCTGTCGGGGTTTGAATGAGCAGTTCTTC. This gives the protein CASSKACRGLNEQFF.